Shown below are 11 T cell receptor beta chains from a single sample sequenced in a study of vaccination effects on CD4 cells after COVID-19. Before any sequencing was done, the ViraFEST assay used viral peptide pools to expand antigen-specific CD4+ T cells. Scientists isolated CD4+ T cells after a roughly ten-day culture period ended. This individual contracted SARS-CoV-2 between March and December 2020, as verified by PCR. Two-dose BNT162b2 or mRNA-1273 vaccination was given to participants. Their target antigens are unknown. TCRdb keeps only in-frame clones here, not all; method: immunoSEQ multiplex PCR. Of some 14,000 clones detected, roughly 70% appear once; the ten largest clones hold just under 25%. The sample was CD4+ T cells from PBMCs cultured with HCoV-NL63 spike peptides, taken after COVID-19 vaccination. The receptor source for this set is a human donor who had a prior SARS-CoV-2 infection.

V is TRBV5-8 and J is TRBJ2-3; 11 bases fit TRBD2. V gave up 4 bases and J gave up 4 bases; unmatched junction bases: 8. CDR3 length: 16 amino acids. Germline-derived CDR1 and CDR2 are SGHTS and YDEGEE. Written as DNA, the CDR3 is TGTGCCAGCAGCCCGGGGATAGCGGGGGGGGCAGATACGCAGTATTTT. Amino acids: CASSPGIAGGADTQYF.

This chain joins TRBV12-5 and TRBJ1-2; D call uncertain. Germline CDR1 and CDR2: LGHNT and FRNRAP. The CDR3 consists of 15 residues. Trimming cost V 0 bases and J 8 bases, with 16 bases left between them. The CDR3 sequence: CASGLVGVVTGGYTF. As DNA, the CDR3 is TGTGCTAGTGGTTTGGTAGGAGTCGTTACCGGAGGCTACACCTTC.

V usage is TRBV6-2 or TRBV6-3 and J usage is TRBJ2-5, with D unclear. Trimming left V 0 bases short and J 1 base short, with 9 bases between. Per the germline V gene, CDR1 is MNHEY and CDR2 is SVGEGT. This CDR3 has 15 amino acids. CDR3 nucleotides: TGTGCCAGCAGTTACTCGGTTCTGTTCCAAGAGACCCAGTACTTC. Translated, it gives CASSYSVLFQETQYF.

The rearrangement links TRBV6-2 or TRBV6-3 to TRBJ2-1, with 12 bases identical to TRBD2. This CDR3 spans 16 amino acids. Per the germline V gene, CDR1 is MNHEY and CDR2 is SVGEGT. Trimming removed 0 bases from V and 4 bases from J; junction bases left unmatched: 1. The CDR3 nucleotides read TGTGCCAGCAGTTACTCGGGACTAGCGGGTTACAATGAGCAGTTCTTC. Protein product: CASSYSGLAGYNEQFF.

This rearrangement joins TRBV6-4 to TRBJ2-3; 12 bases map to TRBD2. The CDR3 is 15 amino acids. The trim removed 4 bases at V and 1 base at J, leaving 0 bases unmatched. Germline CDR1 MRHNA, CDR2 SNTAGT. The CDR3 coding sequence is TGTGCCAGCAGTGGGACTAGCGGGGGCACAGATACGCAGTATTTT. Translated: CASSGTSGGTDTQYF.

This chain connects TRBV3-1 (or the pseudogene TRBV3-2) to TRBJ2-1; possible D gene TRBD2, 6 bases. Per germline, CDR1 LGHDT and CDR2 YNNKEL (reference sequence). This CDR3 contains 17 residues. V lost 0 bases and J 3 bases, leaving 15 bases between the germline ends. Here the CDR3 reads CASSQDPLASYYNEQFF. For the CDR3, the DNA is TGTGCCAGCAGCCAAGACCCCCTAGCGTCCTACTACAATGAGCAGTTCTTC.

The chain combines TRBV6-5 with TRBJ2-1; D gene ambiguous. The CDR3 has 13 residues. Germline V CDR1 and CDR2: MNHEY, SVGAGI. Trimming left V 0 bases short and J 6 bases short, with 6 bases between. The CDR3: CASSYSFINEQFF. CDR3 DNA sequence: TGTGCCAGCAGTTACTCTTTCATCAATGAGCAGTTCTTC.

The chain is built from TRBV2 and TRBJ2-7; D unresolved. The CDR3 is 13 residues long. From germline, CDR1 is SNHLY and CDR2 FYNNEI. The V end was cut by 4 bases, the J end by 1 base, with 8 bases between. CDR3 DNA: TGTGCCAGCAGTGTTCTTCAGTCCTACGAGCAGTACTTC. Translated: CASSVLQSYEQYF.

V usage is TRBV15 and J usage is TRBJ2-7; 9 bases agree with TRBD1. V lost 1 base, J lost 2 bases, and 6 bases stayed unmatched. The germline gives CDR1 LNHNV, CDR2 YYDKDF (reference sequence). CDR3 length: 16 residues. The CDR3 DNA sequence: TGTGCCACCAGCAGAGTGTCCGGGACAGGGCCCTACGAGCAGTACTTC. Amino acid sequence: CATSRVSGTGPYEQYF. The complete variable domain, with remaining parts taken from reference TRBV15 and TRBJ2-7, reads DAMVIQNPRYQVTQFGKPVTLSCSQTLNHNVMYWYQQKSSQAPKLLFHYYDKDFNNEADTPDNFQSRRPNTSFCFLDIRSPGLGDTAMYLCATSRVSGTGPYEQYFGPGTRLTVT.

This chain uses TRBV19 with TRBJ1-1, with a tentative D call TRBD1 (6 bases). Trimming removed 3 bases at V and 0 bases at J, with 11 bases between. Germline-derived CDR1 and CDR2 are LNHDA and SQIVND (reference sequence). CDR3 length equals 15 residues. In nucleotides, the CDR3 is TGTGCCAGTAGTATTACGCAGGGGTTGAACACTGAAGCTTTCTTT. It is translated as CASSITQGLNTEAFF.

This chain joins TRBV2 and TRBJ2-7; D not certain. CDR1 and CDR2 (germline): SNHLY, FYNNEI. V lost 8 bases, J lost 5 bases, and 16 bases lay in between. The CDR3 is 13 amino acids. The CDR3 protein is CASGPQLYDEQYF. The CDR3 DNA follows: TGTGCCAGCGGCCCCCAACTATACGACGAGCAGTACTTC. Looking up the rest from reference TRBV2 and TRBJ2-7 gives the full variable domain: EPEVTQTPSHQVTQMGQEVILRCVPISNHLYFYWYRQILGQKVEFLVSFYNNEISEKSEIFDDQFSVERPDGSNFTLKIRSTKLEDSAMYFCASGPQLYDEQYFGPGTRLTVT.